A selection of T cell receptor beta chains follows, all from one sample in a study of blood T cell repertoires in COVID-19. Assay: immunoSEQ multiplex PCR; the TCRdb copy retains only in-frame clones and omits some. Seen here are 120,000 or so clones, around 86% observed once, and the top ten hold roughly a quarter. The sample was peripheral blood. These receptors came from an elderly woman with acute or convalescent COVID-19. Each CDR3 is given with its conserved first and last residue. The D gene is left open where the match is weak. Clone size is stated in some rows and not others, as once, few, many or a class when expanded.

v_gene,len,d_gene,abundance,j_gene,CDR3nt,CDR3aa
TRBV15,13,NA,NA,TRBJ2-1,TGTGCCACCAGCAACCTAGAAGTTGGAGAGCAGTTCTTC,CATSNLEVGEQFF
TRBV5-8,14,NA,NA,TRBJ1-2,TGTGCCAGCAGCCCGGGTGGAGTTCTCTATGGCTACACCTTC,CASSPGGVLYGYTF
TRBV25-1,17,NA,few,TRBJ2-2,TGTGCCAGCAGTGAATATTACGGGAACAGGGCGGCCGGGGAGCTGTTTTTT,CASSEYYGNRAAGELFF
TRBV5-1,14,TRBD1,NA,TRBJ1-3,TGCGCCAGCAGCGAAGGGACAGGAGGAAACACCATATATTTT,CASSEGTGGNTIYF
TRBV10-3,14,NA,NA,TRBJ2-7,TGTGCCATCAGTGAGTCATCGGTGAGTTACGAGCAGTACTTC,CAISESSVSYEQYF
TRBV5-1,15,TRBD1,NA,TRBJ1-1,TGCGCCAGCAGACGCGGGACAGGGGAACATACTGAAGCTTTCTTT,CASRRGTGEHTEAFF
TRBV12-3/TRBV12-4,12,NA,NA,TRBJ1-1,TGTGCCAGCACCCATAGTACAGTAGAAGCTTTCTTT,CASTHSTVEAFF
TRBV13,15,NA,NA,TRBJ2-5,TGTGCCAGCAGCACTCAAACCGGGGTCCAAGAGACCCAGTACTTC,CASSTQTGVQETQYF
TRBV4-2,15,TRBD1,NA,TRBJ1-1,TGTGCCAGCAGCTCATACGGACAGGTCCACACTGAAGCTTTCTTT,CASSSYGQVHTEAFF
TRBV4-3,15,NA,NA,TRBJ1-2,TGCGCCAGCAGCCAAGTATGGGGGGGCGGCTATGGCTACACCTTC,CASSQVWGGGYGYTF
TRBV5-4,15,NA,NA,TRBJ2-3,TGTGCCAGCAGCGTCCAAAAACTAAGCACAGATACGCAGTATTTT,CASSVQKLSTDTQYF
TRBV5-1,13,NA,NA,TRBJ1-6,TGCGCCAGCCGTCGGGACACAAATTCACCCCTCCACTTT,CASRRDTNSPLHF
TRBV6-5,15,TRBD1,NA,TRBJ1-1,TGTGCCAGCAGTTACTCGACAGGGTTGAACACTGAAGCTTTCTTT,CASSYSTGLNTEAFF
TRBV28,15,NA,NA,TRBJ1-2,TGTGCCAGTACAGGTTGGGGCGGGGGCCTCAGTGGCTACACCTTC,CASTGWGGGLSGYTF
TRBV29-1,13,TRBD1,few,TRBJ1-4,TGCAGCGGAAGCGAGGGGGCGCCTGAAAAACTGTTTTTT,CSGSEGAPEKLFF
TRBV6-5,14,NA,few,TRBJ2-1,TGTGCCAGCGCGGCCGCCGGCTCCTACAATGAGCAGTTCTTC,CASAAAGSYNEQFF
TRBV28,13,NA,once,TRBJ1-6,TGTGCCAGCAGTTTATCGGCGGTTTCACCCCTCCACTTT,CASSLSAVSPLHF
TRBV5-4,13,NA,NA,TRBJ2-1,TGTGCCAGCAGCGGGGACTTCTACAATGAGCAGTTCTTC,CASSGDFYNEQFF
TRBV2,14,TRBD1,NA,TRBJ1-2,TGTGCCTCCTACGCGGACAGGGGGGGCTATGGCTACACCTTC,CASYADRGGYGYTF
TRBV6-5,14,NA,NA,TRBJ1-6,TGTGCCAGCAGTTTCTCACAATTTAATTCACCCCTCCACTTT,CASSFSQFNSPLHF
TRBV20-1,17,TRBD1,NA,TRBJ1-6,TGCAGTGCTAGTGTCAGGGGGTCCGGTAGGGGATATTCACCCCTCCACTTT,CSASVRGSGRGYSPLHF
TRBV28,14,NA,NA,TRBJ1-2,TGTGCCAGCAGTTTATCTCTGGGGGCGCGAGGCTACACCTTC,CASSLSLGARGYTF
TRBV5-1,16,TRBD1,NA,TRBJ1-4,TGCGCCAGCAGCTTCCGTCCGGGACAGGGGAATGAAAAACTGTTTTTT,CASSFRPGQGNEKLFF
TRBV6-2/TRBV6-3,15,TRBD1,NA,TRBJ2-1,TGTGCCAGCAGTTACTTAGGGACAGGGGGCAGTGAGCAGTTCTTC,CASSYLGTGGSEQFF
TRBV29-1,15,NA,NA,TRBJ1-1,TGCAGCGTTGAAAAATTCGATAGGGGTCGGACTGAAGCTTTCTTT,CSVEKFDRGRTEAFF
TRBV7-2,11,NA,NA,TRBJ1-1,TGTGCCAGCAGCCCCAGGGAAGGAGCTTTCTTT,CASSPREGAFF
TRBV6-5,15,NA,NA,TRBJ2-2,TGTGCCAGCAGTTACTCGTTCCTGAGTCCCGGGGAGCTGTTTTTT,CASSYSFLSPGELFF
TRBV18,14,TRBD1,NA,TRBJ2-7,TGTGCCAGCTCACCCCGGACAGGAACCTACGAGCAGTACTTC,CASSPRTGTYEQYF
TRBV4-3,12,NA,NA,TRBJ1-2,TGCGCCAGCAGCCAAGATCAGCGGGGCTACACCTTC,CASSQDQRGYTF
TRBV25-1,15,NA,NA,TRBJ1-4,TGTGCCAGCAGTGGCCCCGGTGCGGGTCGCGAAAAACTGTTTTTT,CASSGPGAGREKLFF
TRBV12-3/TRBV12-4,12,TRBD2,NA,TRBJ2-7,TGTGCCAGCAGTTTCCGGGGGGGCGAGCAGTACTTC,CASSFRGGEQYF
TRBV6-5,14,NA,NA,TRBJ1-5,TGTGCCAGCAGTTATACCACGCTAATTCAGCCCCAGCATTTT,CASSYTTLIQPQHF
TRBV18,18,NA,NA,TRBJ2-1,TGTGCCAGCTCGGACACCCCGCGGCGGCCGAGCTCCTACAATGAGCAGTTCTTC,CASSDTPRRPSSYNEQFF
TRBV6-6,12,NA,NA,TRBJ2-5,TGTGCCAGCACCGGGGGACAAGAGACCCAGTACTTC,CASTGGQETQYF
TRBV5-5,17,NA,NA,TRBJ2-3,TGTGCCAGCATCCCAAGACGGTGGGCGTCTAGCACAGATACGCAGTATTTT,CASIPRRWASSTDTQYF
TRBV6-5,13,NA,NA,TRBJ1-3,TGTGCCAGCGGGCAGAGCTCTGGAAACACCATATATTTT,CASGQSSGNTIYF
TRBV2,11,NA,NA,TRBJ1-1,TGTGCCAGCAGCGCGGCGTCAGTGGCTTTCTTT,CASSAASVAFF
TRBV6-6,15,TRBD1,NA,TRBJ1-4,TGTGCCAGCAGCAAGGGGGCTGCGGGGAATGAAAAACTGTTTTTT,CASSKGAAGNEKLFF
TRBV19,17,TRBD1,NA,TRBJ2-6,TGTGCCAGCACCTCCGGGACAGGTGTCTCTGGGGCCAACGTCCTGACTTTC,CASTSGTGVSGANVLTF
TRBV18,17,TRBD2,NA,TRBJ2-1,TGTGCCAGCTCACCAGGAGCGGGGCTCAGCTCCTACAATGAGCAGTTCTTC,CASSPGAGLSSYNEQFF
TRBV5-1,16,TRBD2,NA,TRBJ2-3,TGCGCCAGCAGCTTGGGTAGCGGGGGGGTCACAGATACGCAGTATTTT,CASSLGSGGVTDTQYF
TRBV20-1,11,NA,NA,TRBJ1-2,TGCAGTGCGAAGACAAGGTCTGGCTACACCTTC,CSAKTRSGYTF
TRBV15,17,TRBD1,NA,TRBJ1-2,TGTGCCACCAGCAGAGATGGGACAGTAAACATGCTGTCTGGCTACACCTTC,CATSRDGTVNMLSGYTF